The 22 T cell receptor beta chains listed next were all sequenced from one sample in a study of blood T cells in healthy people across ages. Combining a sample-barcoded 5' primer with a J-beta primer mix, a second PCR ran for about 6 to 12 cycles. TCRdb reanalysed the 5' RACE reads using MiXCR and keeps one entry per CDR3 protein. The repertoire includes almost 800,000 distinct CDR3 sequences, roughly 64% of them detected once, and around 22% sits in the top ten. Sequencing was performed on blood. The receptors here all came from a man younger than 45 in good health.

The chain links TRBV10-3 to TRBJ1-2; tentative D call: TRBD1 (5 bases). CDR1 and CDR2 from the germline V gene are ENHRY and SYGVKD. The CDR3 spans 14 residues. V gave up 3 bases and J gave up 0 bases, with 8 bases separating them. CDR3 sequence reads: CAISDMGANYGYTF. In nucleotides, the CDR3 is TGTGCCATCAGTGACATGGGGGCTAACTATGGCTACACCTTC.

The chain carries TRBV21-1 and TRBJ2-7; the table's D call TRBD1 went unverified against the DNA. TRBV21-1 is a listed pseudogene. The CDR3 covers 15 residues. CDR3 nucleotides: TGTGCCAGCAGCAACGGGACTAGGGGTCCTTACGAGCAGTACTTC. It yields the protein CASSNGTRGPYEQYF.

The chain has TRBV3-1 and TRBJ2-7, with D maybe TRBD2 (5 bases). Germline V gene data show CDR1 as LGHDT and CDR2 as YNNKEL (reference sequence). Trimming pared 1 base from V and 4 bases from J, leaving 8 bases between. This CDR3 region has 13 residues. The CDR3 here is CASSQVSGYEQYF. In DNA form, the CDR3 reads TGTGCCAGCAGCCAAGTATCGGGGTACGAGCAGTACTTC.

The gene calls are TRBV20-1 and TRBJ2-6; no reliable D call. Germline-derived CDR1 and CDR2 are DFQATT and SNEGSKA (reference sequence). Deletions cut 6 bases from V and 7 bases from J, with 13 bases between. The CDR3 covers 13 residues. CDR3 residues: CSAPLTVANVLTF. CDR3 DNA sequence: TGCAGTGCACCACTGACTGTCGCCAACGTCCTGACTTTC.

This rearrangement joins TRBV19 to TRBJ2-6, with a tentative D call TRBD2 (6 bases). Per the germline V gene, CDR1 is LNHDA and CDR2 is SQIVND (reference sequence). The CDR3 is made up of 15 amino acids. Trimming removed 3 bases at V and 2 bases at J, with 8 bases between. CDR3 sequence: CASSIGGAGANVLTF. The CDR3 DNA reads as TGTGCCAGTAGTATTGGCGGGGCTGGGGCCAACGTCCTGACTTTC. The full variable domain, its missing parts supplied by reference TRBV19 and TRBJ2-6, is DGGITQSPKYLFRKEGQNVTLSCEQNLNHDAMYWYRQDPGQGLRLIYYSQIVNDFQKGDIAEGYSVSREKKESFPLTVTSAQKNPTAFYLCASSIGGAGANVLTFGAGSRLTVL.

In this sample, this clonotype turned up once. The chain couples TRBV14 to TRBJ2-7, with TRBD2 matching 8 bases. The J call is in doubt because the DNA end fits TRBJ2-5 better. CDR1 is SGHDN and CDR2 is FVKESK in the germline V gene. The CDR3 contains 15 residues. CDR3 region: CASSQWVAGRETQYF. In nucleotides, the CDR3 is TGTGCCAGCAGCCAATGGGTAGCGGGAAGGGAGACCCAGTACTTC.

The chain combines TRBV24-1 with TRBJ1-1, with TRBD1 matching 11 bases. In germline, CDR1 is KGHDR, CDR2 SFDVKD. V dropped 5 bases and J dropped 1; count of bases not matched to a gene: 5. This CDR3 has 16 residues. Here the CDR3 reads CATSVWDRGTNTEAFF. Written as DNA, the CDR3 is TGTGCCACCAGTGTCTGGGACAGGGGGACGAACACTGAAGCTTTCTTT.

Remarks on this clonotype: A junction boundary mismatches the germline segment, possibly from a read error. This chain uses TRBV6-5 with TRBJ2-3, with TRBD2 matching 10 bases. The CDR3 is made up of 18 amino acids. Germline V gives CDR1 MNHEY, CDR2 SVGAGI. The CDR3 loop is CAISYSLSSGSRSDTQYF. The CDR3 DNA is TGTGCCATCAGTTACTCGCTTTCTAGCGGGAGTCGGTCAGATACGCAGTATTTT.

About this clonotype: At one end, the junction sequence differs from germline, possibly due to a read error. The chain couples TRBV20-1 to TRBJ2-3, with D unresolved. CDR3 length: 13 amino acids. Germline V gene data show CDR1 as DFQATT and CDR2 as SNEGSKA (reference sequence). CDR3 DNA: TGCAGTGCTAGAGGTGTGGTCACAGATACGCTGTATTTT. This gives the protein CSARGVVTDTLYF.

This clonotype was counted only a few times. The J gene is TRBJ2-6, the V gene TRBV29-1; D perhaps matches TRBD2 (6 bases). Looked up from germline, CDR1 is SQVTM and CDR2 is ANQGSEA. Trimming left V 3 bases short and J 3 bases short, with 12 bases between. The CDR3 runs to 15 residues. CDR3 DNA sequence: TGCAGCGTTGAGATCACGGGGGATGGGGCCAACGTCCTGACTTTC. Protein product: CSVEITGDGANVLTF.

This clonotype was counted a few times. J is TRBJ1-5 and V is TRBV10-3; 9 nucleotides align to TRBD1. With V trimmed by 8 bases and J by 0 bases, 11 bases remained unmatched. The CDR3 consists of 17 residues. The V gene's germline CDR1 is ENHRY and CDR2 SYGVKD. The DNA for the CDR3 is TGTGCCATCCCGGGGACAGGGTCAAATCATAGCAATCAGCCCCAGCATTTT. Translating it yields CAIPGTGSNHSNQPQHF.

The V call is TRBV27, the J call TRBJ2-7; 10 bases line up with TRBD1. Per the germline V gene, CDR1 is MNHEY and CDR2 is SMNVEV (reference sequence). With 2 bases clipped from V and 12 bases from J, the junction kept 10 bases outside the gene matches. The length of the CDR3 is 14 residues. CDR3 bases: TGTGCCAGCAGTTTAGGGACAGGGGTGGGCCGTGTGTACTTC. This sequence encodes CASSLGTGVGRVYF.

The chain carries TRBV20-1 and TRBJ2-1; tentatively, D is TRBD2 (6 bases). The CDR3 consists of 13 residues. V dropped 0 bases and J dropped 8 bases, with 11 bases sitting between them. Germline V gene lookup returns CDR1 DFQATT and CDR2 SNEGSKA (reference sequence). CDR3 DNA: TGCAGTGCTAGAGATAGGGACTTAGATGAGCAGTTCTTC. Residues: CSARDRDLDEQFF.

V usage is TRBV6-2 or TRBV6-3 and J usage is TRBJ2-4; 10 bases line up with TRBD2. The closer fit of TRBJ2-7 to the DNA end suggests the J call may be wrong. The CDR3 contains 16 residues. Germline CDR1 MNHEY, CDR2 SVGEGT. The DNA for the CDR3 is TGTGCCAGCAGTTCCCCTGCGAGGACTAGCGGCTACGAGCAGTACTTC. The encoded protein is CASSSPARTSGYEQYF.

A few counts support this clonotype. The gene calls are TRBV6-1 and TRBJ1-2; unclear D gene. This CDR3 has 12 residues. Germline V gives CDR1 MNHNS, CDR2 SASEGT. The germline V and J ends were trimmed by 4 bases and 2 bases, with 5 bases remaining between them. The CDR3 sequence is CASSGRNYGYTF. The CDR3 nucleotides are TGTGCCAGCAGTGGTAGGAACTATGGCTACACCTTC.

The chain joins TRBV27 to TRBJ2-4; 8 bases line up with TRBD2. The CDR3 spans 13 residues. V dropped 5 bases and J dropped 13; count of bases not matched to a gene: 10. Germline assignment: CDR1 MNHEY and CDR2 SMNVEV (reference sequence). The CDR3 protein is CASSPGGLREQYF. CDR3 DNA sequence: TGTGCCAGCAGTCCGGGAGGGCTGAGGGAGCAGTACTTC.

This sequence joins TRBV15 and TRBJ2-7; 9 bases map to TRBD1. The CDR3 is 14 amino acids. Trimming took 4 bases from V and 1 from J; bases not matched to a gene: 2. Looked up from germline, CDR1 is LNHNV and CDR2 is YYDKDF (reference sequence). The CDR3 sequence: CATSKDRGSYEQYF. In DNA form, the CDR3 reads TGTGCCACCAGCAAGGACAGGGGTTCCTACGAGCAGTACTTC.

The rearrangement joins TRBV4-3 to TRBJ2-3; 8 nucleotides agree with TRBD2. Losses at the gene ends were 3 bases for V and 2 bases for J; bases not matched to a gene: 10. The CDR3 is 17 residues long. Germline CDR1 and CDR2: LGHNA and YSLEER. The CDR3 reads CASSQDTSGSHTDTQYF. The CDR3 nucleotides read TGCGCCAGCAGCCAGGATACCAGCGGGAGTCACACAGATACGCAGTATTTT.

The J gene is TRBJ1-6, the V gene TRBV3-1; TRBD1 matches 7 bases. The ends lost 7 bases at V and 6 bases at J; junction bases unmatched: 6. From germline, CDR1 is LGHDT and CDR2 YNNKEL (reference sequence). The CDR3 length is 14 residues. CDR3 coding DNA: TGTGCCAGCACCCAGGGACAGAGTAATTCACCCCTCCACTTT. This sequence encodes CASTQGQSNSPLHF.

This clonotype showed up just once. This chain uses TRBV6-6 with TRBJ2-7; 8 bases agree with TRBD1. The CDR3 has 15 amino acids. V lost 7 bases and J lost 3; bases outside the gene matches: 11. Germline CDR1 reads MNHNY; CDR2 reads SVGAGI (reference sequence). This chain's CDR3 is CASTRGGRGLYEQYF. The CDR3 DNA is TGTGCCAGCACCCGGGGTGGCAGGGGGCTCTACGAGCAGTACTTC.

J is TRBJ2-1 and V is TRBV7-2; D may be TRBD1 (5 bases). CDR3 size: 15 residues. From germline, CDR1 is SGHTA and CDR2 FQGNSA. V shed 6 bases and J shed 7 bases, with 19 bases lying between them. The CDR3 DNA follows: TGTGCCAGCAGAGGAAGGGGATTGGGGCAGAATGAGCAGTTCTTC. Its translation: CASRGRGLGQNEQFF.

As to this clonotype: The junction shows a germline mismatch at one end, possibly a read error. This chain connects TRBV7-2 to TRBJ2-1; D unresolved. Germline V lookup: CDR1 SGHTA, CDR2 FQGNSA. CDR3 length: 14 amino acids. CDR3 DNA: TGTGCCAGCAGCGTAGTATCCGGGCCCAATGAGCAGTTCTTT. Translation: CASSVVSGPNEQFF.